This is a list of T cell receptor beta chains from one sample in a study of cytomegalovirus exposure and HLA in healthy donors. Produced via immunoSEQ multiplex PCR; TCRdb's table is partial and in-frame only. Altogether about 150,000 clones are present, 75% to 80% being singletons, with the ten largest covering roughly 0.69%. Specimen: PBMCs. These receptors were taken from a male donor in good health and CMV-seronegative. Both conserved end residues are part of each CDR3. The order of the fields is J gene, clone size, V gene, CDR3 length, D gene, CDR3 DNA, CDR3 protein. A D gene is named only where the DNA matches it firmly. The size entry is marked missing in some rows and otherwise reads once, few, many or a size class.

TRBJ1-2 | . | TRBV5-1 | 13 | TRBD1 | TGCGCCAGCAGCGCGGGACAGAACTATGGCTACACCTTC | CASSAGQNYGYTF
TRBJ2-1 | . | TRBV11-3 | 15 | TRBD2 | TGTGCCAGCTCTCCGGGGCGGGAGAGCTACAATGAGCAGTTCTTC | CASSPGRESYNEQFF
TRBJ1-6 | few | TRBV2 | 13 | . | TGTGCCAGCAGGGGCGTAGGGGATTCACCCCTCCACTTT | CASRGVGDSPLHF
TRBJ2-1 | few | TRBV7-8 | 18 | TRBD2 | TGTGCCAGCAGCTTCAGGGGGCGCGGAGTTCTAGCGGGAGGTGAACAGTTCTTC | CASSFRGRGVLAGGEQFF
TRBJ1-2 | . | TRBV11-2 | 15 | . | TGTGCCAGCAGCTTAGCAGGACAGCCTAGCCGGCGCTACACCTTC | CASSLAGQPSRRYTF
TRBJ1-3 | . | TRBV5-1 | 18 | . | TGCGCCAGCAGCTCCTCCAAGGATCAGGGGACGAGAGGAAACACCATATATTTT | CASSSSKDQGTRGNTIYF
TRBJ2-1 | . | TRBV6-4 | 13 | . | TGTGCCAGCAGTCCTAGCGCCAACAATGAGCAGTTCTTC | CASSPSANNEQFF
TRBJ1-4 | . | TRBV11-2 | 16 | TRBD1 | TGTGCCAGCAGCTATAACCCGGGACAGCCTAATGAAAAACTGTTTTTT | CASSYNPGQPNEKLFF
TRBJ1-5 | few | TRBV9 | 15 | . | TGTGCCAGCAGCGTAGAGGGGCTTAGCAATCAGCCCCAGCATTTT | CASSVEGLSNQPQHF
TRBJ2-3 | . | TRBV11-1 | 19 | . | TGTGCCAGCAGCTTAGTTTATGGGTTACAGCAGACAGGCACAGATACGCAGTATTTT | CASSLVYGLQQTGTDTQYF
TRBJ2-2 | . | TRBV5-4 | 15 | . | TGTGCCAGCAGCCTCAGGGGCGTGAGGACCGGGGAGCTGTTTTTT | CASSLRGVRTGELFF
TRBJ2-7 | few | TRBV7-2 | 14 | . | TGTGCCAGCAGCTTGTCGAGGAGCTCCTACGAGCAGTACTTC | CASSLSRSSYEQYF
TRBJ2-7 | . | TRBV6-6 | 14 | . | TGTGCCAGCAGTACCTTCTGGGGGCAGTACGAGCAGTACTTC | CASSTFWGQYEQYF
TRBJ2-2 | . | TRBV7-3 | 16 | TRBD2 | TGTGCCAGCAGCCCCCCCCGCGGGGGGATCACCGGGGAGCTGTTTTTT | CASSPPRGGITGELFF
TRBJ1-2 | . | TRBV4-1 | 14 | . | TGCGCCAGCAGCCGTAAGGGGGAGAACTATGGCTACACCTTC | CASSRKGENYGYTF
TRBJ1-2 | . | TRBV5-1 | 14 | . | TGCGCCAGCAGCTCCAGGGAATCCATCTATGGCTACACCTTC | CASSSRESIYGYTF
TRBJ2-5 | . | TRBV12-5 | 11 | . | TGTGCTAGTGGCGTCCAAGAGACCCAGTACTTC | CASGVQETQYF
TRBJ2-7 | . | TRBV4-2 | 14 | TRBD1 | TGTGCCAGCAGCCCCAACAGGGGGAGTGACGAGCAGTACTTC | CASSPNRGSDEQYF
TRBJ2-7 | . | TRBV6-5 | 14 | . | TGTGCCAGCAGTATACAGGGACCCACCTACGAGCAGTACTTC | CASSIQGPTYEQYF
TRBJ2-5 | . | TRBV5-1 | 16 | TRBD2 | TGCGCCAGCACCTTCGGCCCAGCGGGGGCGCAAGAGACCCAGTACTTC | CASTFGPAGAQETQYF
TRBJ2-1 | . | TRBV5-1 | 17 | TRBD2 | TGCGCCAGTAGCTTGGCCGGACTAGCGGGTTCATACAATGAGCAGTTCTTC | CASSLAGLAGSYNEQFF
TRBJ1-2 | . | TRBV6-5 | 14 | TRBD1 | TGTGCCAGCACCTCCCAGGGGGCTAACTATGGCTACACCTTC | CASTSQGANYGYTF
TRBJ2-7 | . | TRBV4-1 | 16 | . | TGCGCCAGCAGCCCCTCAGTAGGGAGATCCCCCTACGAGCAGTACTTC | CASSPSVGRSPYEQYF
TRBJ2-3 | . | TRBV27 | 16 | TRBD2 | TGTGCCAGCAGTCCATTACTAGCGGGGGTAACAGATACGCAGTATTTT | CASSPLLAGVTDTQYF
TRBJ2-7 | . | TRBV6-1 | 14 | . | TGTGCCAGCAGTGGAAACCCAGGTCCCTACGAGCAGTACTTC | CASSGNPGPYEQYF
TRBJ2-5 | . | TRBV10-1 | 17 | TRBD2 | TGCGCCAGCAGTGAGTCGAGGGCTAGCGGGAGGGAAGAGACCCAGTACTTC | CASSESRASGREETQYF
TRBJ1-3 | . | TRBV6-1 | 16 | . | TGTGCCAGCAGTGTCCGGACAATCCACTCTGGAAACACCATATATTTT | CASSVRTIHSGNTIYF
TRBJ2-3 | . | TRBV7-2 | 15 | TRBD2 | TGTGCCAGCAGTCGGACTAGCGGGAGAACAGATACGCAGTATTTT | CASSRTSGRTDTQYF
TRBJ1-2 | . | TRBV4-3 | 15 | . | TGCGCCAGCAGCCAAGATCTCGGGGGGGGCTGGGGCTACACCTTC | CASSQDLGGGWGYTF
TRBJ2-1 | . | TRBV30 | 14 | TRBD2 | TGTGCCTGCCCTCGAACTAGCGGGTATAATGAGCAGTTCTTC | CACPRTSGYNEQFF
TRBJ2-7 | . | TRBV4-2 | 16 | . | TGTGCCAGCAGCCAAGATTTTTCCGGAGGCCCTCTCGAGCAGTACTTC | CASSQDFSGGPLEQYF